These 17 T cell receptor beta chains came from one sample sequenced in a study of shared clonotypes between healthy human individuals. CD45RO-negative, CCR7-selected cells formed the naive CD8 fraction, which excluded terminally differentiated effector memory CD45RA+ cells. Measured with immunoSEQ multiplex PCR; TCRdb has only the in-frame clones, and not every one. The sample holds around 2.1 million clones, more than 85% seen once. Sequencing was carried out using naive CD8+ T cells from PBMCs. The receptors originated from a man younger than 35 in good health. Some clones in this sample may be carry-over from other donors' samples.

V and J are TRBV7-9 and TRBJ2-1; the match to TRBD1 covers 8 bases. V shed 4 bases, J shed 4 bases, and the junction held 9 bases outside the gene matches. Germline V lookup: CDR1 SEHNR, CDR2 FQNEAQ (reference sequence). The CDR3 runs 16 residues. The CDR3 DNA follows: TGTGCCAGCAGCTCCGGACAGGGCGGGTTTTACAATGAGCAGTTCTTC. Its protein product is CASSSGQGGFYNEQFF.

In the case of this clone: The identical CDR3 is also encoded by other nucleotide sequences in the sample. The chain has TRBV9 and TRBJ1-1; D not certain. The germline V gene has CDR1 SGDLS and CDR2 YYNGEE. The CDR3 is made up of 12 amino acids. V dropped 5 bases and J dropped 3 bases, with 8 bases sitting between them. The CDR3 bases are TGTGCCAGCAGTCCTGGGGACACTGAAGCTTTCTTT. Its translation is CASSPGDTEAFF.

The rearrangement links TRBV6-1 to TRBJ2-7; D call uncertain. The CDR3 contains 15 residues. Trimming left V 3 bases short and J 2 bases short, with 14 bases between. Per the germline V gene, CDR1 is MNHNS and CDR2 is SASEGT. CDR3: CASSEIPKFPYEQYF. In DNA, the CDR3 is TGTGCCAGCAGTGAGATACCTAAGTTTCCCTACGAGCAGTACTTC.

The chain couples TRBV19 to TRBJ1-1; no clear D. The germline V gene encodes CDR1 LNHDA and CDR2 SQIVND (reference sequence). The CDR3 totals 12 residues. V was shortened by 6 bases and J by 8 bases, with 13 bases between the two germline ends. CDR3 sequence (DNA): TGTGCCAGTAGACTAACGGGGATGGAAGCTTTCTTT. This codes for CASRLTGMEAFF.

The chain combines TRBV9 with TRBJ2-1, with D tentatively TRBD2 (7 bases). Germline V gene sequence: CDR1 SGDLS, CDR2 YYNGEE. The CDR3 consists of 19 residues. Between the trimmed V and J ends, which lost 3 bases and 3 bases, there was a span of 25 bases. The CDR3 DNA is TGTGCCAGCAGCGACCATCCCTCGGGGGAGGGGGAAGACTACAATGAGCAGTTCTTC. Protein: CASSDHPSGEGEDYNEQFF. The whole variable domain, filled in from reference TRBV9 and TRBJ2-1, reads DSGVTQTPKHLITATGQRVTLRCSPRSGDLSVYWYQQSLDQGLQFLIQYYNGEERAKGNILERFSAQQFPDLHSELNLSSLELGDSALYFCASSDHPSGEGEDYNEQFFGPGTRLTVL.

The V call is TRBV10-3, the J call TRBJ1-1, with D perhaps matching TRBD1 (5 bases). Between the trimmed V and J ends, which lost 10 bases and 8 bases, there was a span of 17 bases. CDR1 and CDR2 from the germline V gene are ENHRY and SYGVKD. This CDR3 region has 12 residues. The CDR3 nucleotides read TGTGCCACCCTACAAAGGGGTGGAGAAGCTTTCTTT. As protein: CATLQRGGEAFF.

The V call is TRBV7-9, the J call TRBJ1-2; 8 nucleotides align to TRBD1. The CDR3 runs 17 residues. Trimming cost V 6 bases and J 8 bases; bases outside gene matches: 20. Germline V gene lookup returns CDR1 SEHNR and CDR2 FQNEAQ (reference sequence). The CDR3 sequence is CASSSRTWTGTAPGYTF. The CDR3 region has the DNA TGTGCCAGCAGTTCTCGAACGTGGACAGGGACTGCTCCCGGCTACACCTTC. Combining the CDR3 with reference TRBV7-9 and TRBJ1-2 gives the whole variable domain DTGVSQNPRHKITKRGQNVTFRCDPISEHNRLYWYRQTLGQGPEFLTYFQNEAQLEKSRLLSDRFSAERPKGSFSTLEIQRTEQGDSAMYLCASSSRTWTGTAPGYTFGSGTRLTVV.

This clone was detected once. This rearrangement joins TRBV6-5 to TRBJ1-4; D is unclear. Trimming pared 6 bases from V and 5 bases from J, leaving 10 bases between. CDR1 MNHEY and CDR2 SVGAGI come from the germline V gene. The CDR3 has 13 residues. The CDR3 DNA is TGTGCCAGCAGCATGGCCCAGAATGAAAAACTGTTTTTT. It specifies CASSMAQNEKLFF.

This chain joins TRBV7-3 and TRBJ2-1, with TRBD1 as a possible D gene (5 bases). Germline CDR1 and CDR2: SGHTA and FQGTGA. The CDR3 loop spans 18 amino acids. V lost 2 bases, J lost 0 bases, and 17 bases lay in between. CDR3 nucleotides: TGTGCCAGCAGCTTATCGGTGAGACAGACAAGCTCCTACAATGAGCAGTTCTTC. Amino acid sequence: CASSLSVRQTSSYNEQFF.

This rearrangement joins TRBV4-1 to TRBJ2-7; 8 bases fit TRBD1. CDR3 length: 13 amino acids. CDR1 is MGHRA and CDR2 is YSYEKL in the germline V gene. Germline trimming cut 4 bases from V and 6 bases from J; bases unmatched to any gene: 5. The CDR3 nucleotides read TGCGCCAGCAGCCCCGACAGGGGTGGCGAGCAGTACTTC. It encodes CASSPDRGGEQYF.

The J gene is TRBJ2-3, the V gene TRBV28; 7 bases fit TRBD2. CDR3 length: 17 residues. CDR1 is MDHEN and CDR2 is SYDVKM in the germline V gene. V lost 1 base, J lost 0 bases, and 7 bases stayed unmatched. CDR3 protein: CASSLSTSTTSTDTQYF. In nucleotides, the CDR3 is TGTGCCAGCAGTTTATCGACTAGCACAACTAGCACAGATACGCAGTATTTT.

J is TRBJ2-3 and V is TRBV29-1; D call uncertain. Germline V CDR1 and CDR2: SQVTM, ANQGSEA. Trimming cost V 7 bases and J 1 base, with 12 bases left between them. This CDR3 has 13 residues. The CDR3 here is CSAGLVGTDTQYF. In nucleotides, the CDR3 is TGCAGCGCCGGTCTGGTCGGCACAGATACGCAGTATTTT.

V usage is TRBV5-1 and J usage is TRBJ2-1, with TRBD2 identical over 12 bases. Losses at the gene ends were 2 bases for V and 2 bases for J; bases not matched to a gene: 8. The CDR3 is 18 residues long. Germline CDR1 SGHRS, CDR2 YFSETQ. CDR3 in DNA: TGCGCCAGCAGCTTAGGACTAGCGGGGTCTAGGCCCTACAATGAGCAGTTCTTC. Encoded protein: CASSLGLAGSRPYNEQFF.

V gene TRBV29-1 combines with J gene TRBJ2-2; D unresolved. The V gene's germline CDR1 is SQVTM and CDR2 ANQGSEA. This CDR3 has 13 amino acids. Trimming left V 5 bases short and J 6 bases short, with 13 bases between. The CDR3 nucleotides read TGCAGCGTTTTTATAGGTGTGGCCGGGGAGCTGTTTTTT. This gives the protein CSVFIGVAGELFF.

The chain is built from TRBV27 and TRBJ2-7; TRBD2 might be the D (6 bases). Germline V CDR1 and CDR2: MNHEY, SMNVEV (reference sequence). The CDR3 totals 15 residues. V was clipped by 6 bases and J by 1 base, with 16 bases between them. The CDR3 sequence is CASSLIADFSYEQYF. The CDR3 coding sequence is TGTGCCAGCAGCCTTATAGCGGATTTTTCCTACGAGCAGTACTTC.

V is TRBV28 and J is TRBJ1-1, with D perhaps matching TRBD1 (5 bases). CDR1 and CDR2 from the germline V gene are MDHEN and SYDVKM. Trimming cost V 6 bases and J 0 bases, with 11 bases left between them. CDR3 size: 14 residues. The DNA of the CDR3 is TGTGCCAGCAGAACCGACAGACTGAACACTGAAGCTTTCTTT. As protein: CASRTDRLNTEAFF.

The chain is built from TRBV6-5 and TRBJ1-6; perhaps TRBD1 as D (5 bases). Germline V gives CDR1 MNHEY, CDR2 SVGAGI. The CDR3 has 13 residues. V dropped 3 bases and J dropped 9 bases, with 9 bases sitting between them. CDR3 in amino acids: CASSYAGASPLHF. For the CDR3, the DNA is TGTGCCAGCAGTTATGCCGGGGCTTCACCCCTCCACTTT.